Below are 20 T cell receptor beta chains sequenced from a single sample in a study of blood T cells in healthy people across ages. Combining a sample-barcoded 5' primer with a J-beta primer mix, a second PCR ran for roughly 7 to 11 cycles. TCRdb independently ran MiXCR on the 5' RACE reads; one entry per CDR3 protein. This table holds hundreds of thousands of distinct CDR3 sequences, over 45% found once. The material sequenced was blood. These receptors all stem from a woman aged 55-70 years in good health.

V usage is TRBV6-2 or TRBV6-3 and J usage is TRBJ2-5; D is uncertain. CDR3 size: 14 residues. V was trimmed by 4 bases and J by 0 bases, leaving 9 bases between them. The germline gives CDR1 MNHEY, CDR2 SVGEGT. The DNA of the CDR3 is TGTGCCAGCAGTTTCACTACGTACCAAGAGACCCAGTACTTC. The encoded protein is CASSFTTYQETQYF.

The V gene is TRBV4-1, the J gene TRBJ1-5; D is possibly TRBD1 (5 bases). This CDR3 comprises 16 residues. Trimming took 1 base from V and 6 from J, leaving 16 bases between them. CDR1 is MGHRA, CDR2 YSYEKL, per germline. DNA of the CDR3: TGCGCCAGCAGCCAAGTCAACGGCCCCACAGGTCAGCCCCAGCATTTT. It codes for CASSQVNGPTGQPQHF.

This clonotype was counted between two and nine times. V usage is TRBV20-1 and J usage is TRBJ2-1, with unresolved D. Per the germline V gene, CDR1 is DFQATT and CDR2 is SNEGSKA (reference sequence). Trimming left V 0 bases short and J 0 bases short, with 12 bases between. This CDR3 region has 16 residues. In DNA form, the CDR3 reads TGCAGTGCTAGAGATTTCAGGACGAGCTCCTACAATGAGCAGTTCTTC. It encodes CSARDFRTSSYNEQFF.

This chain links TRBV4-2 with TRBJ2-4; 8 bases map to TRBD2. The J call may be incorrect, as the DNA end agrees better with TRBJ2-7. The germline CDR1 and CDR2 sequences are LGHNA and YNFKEQ. The CDR3 runs 15 residues. CDR3 in amino acids: CASSQASAGADEQYF. DNA of the CDR3: TGTGCCAGCAGCCAGGCCTCAGCGGGAGCAGACGAGCAGTACTTC.

This sequence joins TRBV7-2 and TRBJ2-2; D perhaps matches TRBD2 (6 bases). There are 15 residues in the CDR3. Germline CDR1 and CDR2: SGHTA and FQGNSA. V gave up 2 bases and J gave up 7 bases, with 14 bases separating them. This chain's CDR3 is CASSLRRLVGGELFF. CDR3 coding DNA: TGTGCCAGCAGCTTACGTCGACTAGTGGGCGGGGAGCTGTTTTTT.

This clonotype appeared a few times. This chain connects TRBV5-1 to TRBJ2-6; D is possibly TRBD2 (5 bases). Germline V gene lookup returns CDR1 SGHRS and CDR2 YFSETQ. Deletions cut 1 base from V and 10 bases from J, with 9 bases between. The CDR3 sequence is 13 residues long. CDR3 residues: CASSLRGFNVLTF. The DNA of the CDR3 is TGCGCCAGCAGCTTGCGGGGATTTAACGTCCTGACTTTC.

CDR3 sequence (DNA): TGTGCCAGCAGGCCCAGGGCTAGCGGGAGACCTGAGCAGTTCTTC. It is translated as CASRPRASGRPEQFF. V and J are TRBV2 and TRBJ2-1; 10 nucleotides agree with TRBD2. This CDR3 region has 15 residues. CDR1 and CDR2 from the germline V gene are SNHLY and FYNNEI. Trimming removed 6 bases from V and 9 bases from J; junction bases left unmatched: 11. Complete variable domain (other parts from reference TRBV2 and TRBJ2-1): EPEVTQTPSHQVTQMGQEVILRCVPISNHLYFYWYRQILGQKVEFLVSFYNNEISEKSEIFDDQFSVERPDGSNFTLKIRSTKLEDSAMYFCASRPRASGRPEQFFGPGTRLTVL.

This clonotype was seen repeatedly, ten times or more. The chain recombines TRBV29-1 with TRBJ2-3; 10 bases line up with TRBD2. The germline CDR1 and CDR2 sequences are SQVTM and ANQGSEA. The CDR3 contains 18 residues. V shed 5 bases and J 0 bases; nucleotides not matched to a gene: 14. The CDR3 loop reads CSVLGKTGTSASTDTQYF. The CDR3 DNA reads as TGCAGCGTTCTTGGGAAAACCGGGACTAGCGCTAGCACAGATACGCAGTATTTT.

This clonotype was detected a few times. The genes are TRBV9 and TRBJ1-4; TRBD1 matches at 9 bases. Trimming removed 3 bases from V and 14 bases from J; junction bases left unmatched: 2. From germline, CDR1 is SGDLS and CDR2 YYNGEE. This CDR3 spans 11 amino acids. The CDR3 nucleotides read TGTGCCAGCAGCGCGGGACAGGGTCTGTTTTTT. Its translation: CASSAGQGLFF.

This clonotype was observed at least ten times. The V and J genes are TRBV14 and TRBJ2-3; 9 bases are shared with TRBD2. This CDR3 has 13 amino acids. CDR1 is SGHDN, CDR2 FVKESK, per germline. V was clipped by 5 bases and J by 8 bases; unmatched bases: 5. The CDR3 DNA is TGTGCCAGCAGCTACGGACTAGCGAGTACGCAGTATTTT. Translated, it gives CASSYGLASTQYF.

Notes on this clonotype: The junction departs from the called germline gene at one end, perhaps through a read error. V usage is TRBV3-1 and J usage is TRBJ2-7; 7 bases line up with TRBD1. Germline CDR1 and CDR2: LGHDT and YNNKEL (reference sequence). CDR3 length equals 12 residues. This CDR3 is CASSQGTAERYF. The CDR3 DNA follows: TGTGCCAGCAGCCAGGGGACAGCCGAGCGGTACTTC.

This clonotype has only a few counts. The chain couples TRBV5-1 to TRBJ2-5; 10 positions agree with TRBD2. Germline trimming cut 0 bases from V and 2 bases from J; bases unmatched to any gene: 7. The CDR3 covers 17 residues. In germline, CDR1 is SGHRS, CDR2 YFSETQ. CDR3 sequence (DNA): TGCGCCAGCAGCTTGGGGGGCCTAGCGGGAGTTCAAGAGACCCAGTACTTC. This codes for CASSLGGLAGVQETQYF.

This sequence joins TRBV20-1 and TRBJ2-1; no clear D. Germline lookup yields CDR1 DFQATT and CDR2 SNEGSKA (reference sequence). The CDR3 is made up of 15 amino acids. The V end was cut by 0 bases, the J end by 4 bases, with 13 bases between. In DNA, the CDR3 is TGCAGTGCTAGAGAGGGGATAGTGTTATACAATGAGCAGTTCTTC. It specifies CSAREGIVLYNEQFF.

The chain has TRBV2 and TRBJ2-7; D is unresolved. V shed 7 bases and J shed 2 bases, with 12 bases lying between them. This CDR3 is built from 13 residues. Germline V gene data show CDR1 as SNHLY and CDR2 as FYNNEI. As DNA, the CDR3 is TGTGCCAGCATACCAGGTTTTACCTACGAGCAGTACTTC. It translates to CASIPGFTYEQYF.

This clonotype was found many times. V is TRBV20-1 and J is TRBJ1-4, with D possibly TRBD1 on 6 matching bases. Germline values: CDR1 DFQATT, CDR2 SNEGSKA (reference sequence). Trimming removed 4 bases at V and 8 bases at J, with 14 bases between. The CDR3 is 13 amino acids. CDR3 in DNA: TGCAGTGCTACACAGGGACGTAGGGAAAAACTGTTTTTT. The encoded protein is CSATQGRREKLFF.

The chain uses TRBV28 and TRBJ1-5; D possibly corresponds to TRBD1 (6 bases). Germline V gene sequence: CDR1 MDHEN, CDR2 SYDVKM. Trimming cost V 4 bases and J 3 bases, with 10 bases left between them. The CDR3 has 14 residues. CDR3 sequence: CASSSTGNNQPQHF. The DNA for the CDR3 is TGTGCCAGCAGTTCCACAGGGAACAATCAGCCCCAGCATTTT.

This clonotype occurred a few times. J is TRBJ2-1 and V is TRBV29-1; 8 nucleotides match TRBD2. The germline CDR1 and CDR2 sequences are SQVTM and ANQGSEA. J gave up 9 bases and V 4 bases, and 11 bases lay outside the gene matches. This CDR3 has 14 amino acids. CDR3 protein: CSVVGGRTSGEQFF. CDR3 in DNA: TGCAGCGTTGTAGGCGGGAGGACCTCAGGTGAGCAGTTCTTC.

This clonotype was detected a few times. J is TRBJ2-7 and V is TRBV12-3 or TRBV12-4, with D possibly being TRBD1 or TRBD2 (5 bases each). CDR3 length equals 15 residues. Trimming took 6 bases from V and 3 from J, leaving 18 bases between them. CDR3 sequence reads: CASSLYGAALYEQYF. The DNA of the CDR3 is TGTGCCAGCAGCCTCTACGGGGCAGCCCTCTACGAGCAGTACTTC.

This clonotype was counted a few times. This chain joins TRBV20-1 and TRBJ2-1; the match to TRBD2 covers 10 bases. The germline V gene encodes CDR1 DFQATT and CDR2 SNEGSKA (reference sequence). V shed 0 bases, J shed 5 bases, and the junction held 7 bases outside the gene matches. This CDR3 contains 16 residues. The CDR3 is CSARDHSAGGHNEQFF. CDR3 sequence (DNA): TGCAGTGCTAGAGATCATTCAGCGGGAGGGCACAATGAGCAGTTCTTC.

The V gene is TRBV28, the J gene TRBJ2-1, with D maybe TRBD1 (6 bases). Germline-derived CDR1 and CDR2 are MDHEN and SYDVKM. This CDR3 is built from 14 residues. V was clipped by 3 bases and J by 2 bases, with 8 bases between them. As DNA, the CDR3 is TGTGCCAGCAGTTTCGACAGGCCCTACAATGAGCAGTTCTTC. Its translation is CASSFDRPYNEQFF.